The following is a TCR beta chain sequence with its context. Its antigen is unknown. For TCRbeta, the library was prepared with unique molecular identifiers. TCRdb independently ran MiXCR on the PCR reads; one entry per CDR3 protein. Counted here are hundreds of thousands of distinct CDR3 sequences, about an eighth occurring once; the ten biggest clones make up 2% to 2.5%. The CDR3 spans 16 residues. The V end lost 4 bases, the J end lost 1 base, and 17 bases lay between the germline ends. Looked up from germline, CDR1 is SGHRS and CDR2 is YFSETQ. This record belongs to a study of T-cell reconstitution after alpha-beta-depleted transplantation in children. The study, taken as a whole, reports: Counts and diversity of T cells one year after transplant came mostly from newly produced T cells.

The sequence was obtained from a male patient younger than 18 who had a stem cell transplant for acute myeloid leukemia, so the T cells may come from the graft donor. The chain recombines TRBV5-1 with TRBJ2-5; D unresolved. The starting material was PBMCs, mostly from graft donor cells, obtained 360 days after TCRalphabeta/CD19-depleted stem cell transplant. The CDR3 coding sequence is TGCGCCAGCAGCCCCCTTCAGACCGGCTCCCAAGAGACCCAGTACTTC. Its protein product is CASSPLQTGSQETQYF.